Following are 9 T cell receptor gamma chains from one sample sequenced in a study of γδ T cells in repeated Plasmodium falciparum infection. Vgamma9/Vdelta2+ and Vdelta2-negative gammadelta T cells were flow-sorted from PBMC for bulk sequencing. TCRdb repeated clone calling on the multiplex PCR reads with CATT. There are 25,000 to 35,000 gamma-chain clones in the sample; approximately 1.4% occur only once, and just under 20% lies in the top ten. The sample was gamma-delta T cells from blood. These receptors originate from a pool of human donors (malaria-infected and uninfected, not separated).

Many counts were recorded for this clone. It differs at one base from a far larger clone, so likely a read error. Other nucleotide sequences from this sample produce the same CDR3. The chain couples TRGV3 to TRGJP2. The ends lost 0 bases at V and 2 bases at J; junction bases unmatched: 6. CDR3 length: 16 residues. Germline V gene data show CDR1 as VTNTFY and CDR2 as YDVSTARD (reference sequence). This CDR3 is CATWDRGYSSDWIKTF. The CDR3 DNA reads TGTGCCACCTGGGACAGGGGGTACAGTAGTGATTGGATCAAGACGTTT.

This clone was seen at least ten times. A far larger clone differs by one base, so this is likely a read error. Different DNA sequences within this sample yield the same CDR3. The rearrangement links TRGV9 to TRGJ1 or TRGJ2. TCRdb leaves out the J gene; it was filled in here by matching the DNA to germline. The CDR3 contains 16 residues. Germline V CDR1 and CDR2: GITISATS, ISYDGTV (reference sequence). CDR3 sequence: CALWEPRTRAYYKKLF. CDR3 DNA sequence: TGTGCCCTGTGGGAGCCGCGGACCAGGGCTTATTATAAGAAACTCTTT.

There are many counts of this clone. A far larger clone differs by one base, so this is likely a read error. The chain links TRGV9 to TRGJP. Per the germline V gene, CDR1 is GITISATS and CDR2 is ISYDGTV (reference sequence). The CDR3 extends over 17 amino acids. This chain's CDR3 is CALWEVHRELGEKIKVF. CDR3 in DNA: TGTGCCTTGTGGGAGGTGCACCGGGAGTTGGGCGAAAAAATCAAGGTATTT.

On this clone: For this DNA, TCRdb reports the protein of a much larger clone, which diverges at residue 5, most likely from a read error; the protein presented here is translated directly from the DNA. This chain connects TRGV9 to TRGJP. Because TCRdb records no J gene, it was assigned here through a match of the DNA to germline. This CDR3 spans 18 amino acids. V shed 6 bases, J shed 9 bases, and the junction held 17 bases outside the gene matches. Germline assignment: CDR1 GITISATS and CDR2 ISYDGTV (reference sequence). The CDR3 loop is CALWKGTKEGLGKKIKVF. The CDR3 nucleotides are TGTGCCTTGTGGAAGGGTACGAAAGAGGGGTTGGGCAAAAAAATCAAGGTATTT.

This clone was found many times. V usage is TRGV5 and J usage is TRGJ1 or TRGJ2. The CDR3 totals 15 residues. V shed 0 bases, J shed 1 base, and the junction held 6 bases outside the gene matches. Germline V gene sequence: CDR1 VINAFY, CDR2 YDVSNSKD. The CDR3 sequence: CATWDRNFNYYKKLF. The CDR3, as DNA: TGTGCCACCTGGGACAGGAATTTCAATTATTATAAGAAACTCTTT.

This clone was detected ten times or more. The J gene is TRGJP, the V gene TRGV9. The V segment lost 6 bases and the J segment 9 bases; nucleotides outside the gene matches: 11. CDR1 and CDR2 from the germline V gene are GITISATS and ISYDGTV (reference sequence). The CDR3 runs to 16 residues. Here the CDR3 DNA reads TGTGCCTTGTGGCCTGCCCGGGGGTTGGGCAAAAAAATCAAGGTATTT. It translates to CALWPARGLGKKIKVF.

This clone was seen many times. CDR3 DNA sequence: TGTGCCACCTGGGACAGGCCCAAAAGTTGGAGTAGTGATTGGATCAAGACGTTT. Translation: CATWDRPKSWSSDWIKTF. The chain has TRGV3 and TRGJP2. The J gene, left out of TCRdb, was set here by checking the DNA against germline. The CDR3 loop spans 18 amino acids. V lost 0 bases, J lost 2 bases, and 12 bases stayed unmatched. The V gene's germline CDR1 is VTNTFY and CDR2 YDVSTARD (reference sequence).

This clone is deemed medium-sized. A read error is possible here, since a much larger clone lies one base away. The rearrangement uses TRGV9 and TRGJ1 or TRGJ2. The CDR3 totals 12 residues. The germline CDR1 and CDR2 sequences are GITISATS and ISYDGTV (reference sequence). V lost 2 bases to trimming and J lost 5 bases; unmatched junction nucleotides: 3. The CDR3: CALWEGDYKKLF. CDR3 coding DNA: TGTGCCTTGTGGGAGGGGGATTATAAGAAACTCTTT.

This clone was seen many times. The protein given by TCRdb reflects a much larger clone and differs at residue 5 from this DNA's translation, likely from a read error; the protein shown is the DNA's translation. This chain links TRGV9 with TRGJ1 or TRGJ2. TCRdb leaves out the J gene; it was filled in here by matching the DNA to germline. CDR1 is GITISATS, CDR2 ISYDGTV, per germline (reference sequence). V shed 5 bases and J 8 bases; nucleotides not matched to a gene: 6. The CDR3 runs 11 residues. CDR3 loop: CALWGFNKKLF. In nucleotides, the CDR3 is TGTGCCTTGTGGGGGTTTAATAAGAAACTCTTT.